This T cell receptor beta chain stems from a study of neurological immune-mediated disorders. This clonotype was found once. Its antigen is undetermined. The ends were cut back, 6 bases at V and 2 bases at J, with 5 bases in the middle. The CDR3 totals 11 residues. Germline values: CDR1 MDHEN, CDR2 SYDVKM. Overall study results and limits: For the multiple sclerosis repertoire cluster, no association with any clinical or MRI feature was found.

As for the cDNA, it was generated by 5'RACE with 10-nucleotide random UMIs. TCRdb used MiXCR to reprocess the 5' RACE reads, holding one entry per CDR3 protein. This table has approximately 50,000 distinct CDR3 sequences, approximately 3.8% appearing once. V and J are TRBV28 and TRBJ2-7; D not resolved. The TCR comes from a man aged 30-40 years with multiple sclerosis. The sample comprised PBMCs. The CDR3 nucleotides are TGTGCCAGCAGAAATACCTACGAGCAGTACTTC. Residues: CASRNTYEQYF.